This is a list of T cell receptor beta chains from one sample in a study of blood T cell repertoires in COVID-19. The method was immunoSEQ multiplex PCR; TCRdb's version includes in-frame clones alone and lacks a portion of them. The sample has 110,000 to 150,000 clones, nearly 90% seen once. Sequenced material: peripheral blood. The source of these receptors is a man between 70 and 80 years old with acute or convalescent COVID-19. The CDR3 runs from the conserved cysteine through the conserved F or W. The D gene is left open where the match is weak. Where a row states a size, it is once, few, many or the class of an expanded clone; other rows omit it.

>TRBJ2-3|.|TRBD1|TRBV2
TGTGCCAGCAGCGCCGACAGGGGGCCTACAGATACGCAGTATTTT
CASSADRGPTDTQYF
>TRBJ1-2|.|.|TRBV29-1
TGCAGCGTCCGAACAGGGAGTTGGAATGGCTACACCTTC
CSVRTGSWNGYTF
>TRBJ1-1|.|TRBD1|TRBV25-1
TGTGCCAGCAAGGACAGGGGTGACACTGAAGCTTTCTTT
CASKDRGDTEAFF
>TRBJ1-2|.|.|TRBV2
TGTGCCAGCAGCGAGGACAGCTTCTATGGCTACACCTTC
CASSEDSFYGYTF
>TRBJ2-7|.|.|TRBV5-1
TGCGCCAGCAGCGGGGGGACCTACGAGCAGTACTTC
CASSGGTYEQYF
>TRBJ2-1|.|TRBD2|TRBV7-3
TGTGCCAGCAGCAAACGGACTAGCGGCAACAATGAGCAGTTCTTC
CASSKRTSGNNEQFF
>TRBJ1-2|.|.|TRBV29-1
TGCAGCGTTGAAGATCAATTACAGGGCACAGGCTACACCTTC
CSVEDQLQGTGYTF
>TRBJ2-3|.|.|TRBV7-2
TGTGCCAGCAGCGCGAATGCGGCCCTACTCACAGATACGCAGTATTTT
CASSANAALLTDTQYF
>TRBJ1-2|.|.|TRBV5-8
TGTGCCAGTAACAGGGATATAGGCGGCTACACCTTC
CASNRDIGGYTF
>TRBJ1-4|few|TRBD1|TRBV7-9
TGTGCCAGCAGCACGGACAGGGGTAGTGAAAAACTGTTTTTT
CASSTDRGSEKLFF
>TRBJ1-4|.|TRBD1|TRBV27
TGTGCCAGCAATCACAGGGGGGATGAAAAACTGTTTTTT
CASNHRGDEKLFF
>TRBJ1-2|.|.|TRBV9
TGTGCCAGCAGCGTCAGGCTTAACTATGGCTACACCTTC
CASSVRLNYGYTF
>TRBJ2-1|.|TRBD2|TRBV9
TGTGCCAGCAGCGTAGCGACTAGCGGGAGTGTTGAGCAGTTCTTC
CASSVATSGSVEQFF
>TRBJ2-7|.|.|TRBV21-1
TGTGCCAGCAGTAGGGAGAGGTACGAGCAGTACTTC
CASSRERYEQYF
>TRBJ2-7|.|TRBD2|TRBV7-8
TGTGCCAGCAGTGGAACCGGGACTATCCCCCGAAGAGGTTACGAGCAGTACTTC
CASSGTGTIPRRGYEQYF
>TRBJ2-3|.|.|TRBV28
TGTGCCAGCAGTTTTTTCGTCGGGGTCACAGATACGCAGTATTTT
CASSFFVGVTDTQYF
>TRBJ2-1|.|TRBD1|TRBV24-1
TGTGCCACCAGTGAGTCGGGACAGGGGTCCTACAATGAGCAGTTCTTC
CATSESGQGSYNEQFF
>TRBJ1-3|once|TRBD1|TRBV5-8
TGTGCCAGCAGCCCATGGACAGGGGGCGGCGGAAACACCATATATTTT
CASSPWTGGGGNTIYF
>TRBJ2-5|.|.|TRBV3-1/TRBV3-2
TGTGCCAGCAGCCAAGACTATAGCACGGAGACCCAGTACTTC
CASSQDYSTETQYF
>TRBJ2-5|.|TRBD2|TRBV6-5
TGTGCCAGCTCGGACATCCTAGCGGGGGTAAAGACCCAGTACTTC
CASSDILAGVKTQYF
>TRBJ1-2|.|TRBD1|TRBV24-1
TGTGCCACCAGTGCCCGACAGGGAAGTTATGGCTACACCTTC
CATSARQGSYGYTF
>TRBJ2-1|.|.|TRBV5-4
TGTGCCAGCAGCTTGGGTGGGGGCCGGAACAATGAGCAGTTCTTC
CASSLGGGRNNEQFF
>TRBJ2-1|.|TRBD1|TRBV6-4
TGTGCCAGCAGCCTAACAGGGGGCCTTGAGCAGTTCTTC
CASSLTGGLEQFF
>TRBJ1-5|few|TRBD1|TRBV15
TGTGCCACCAGCAGAGACCGGACAGGGTTAGGGCAGCCCCAGCATTTT
CATSRDRTGLGQPQHF
>TRBJ1-1|.|TRBD1|TRBV29-1
TGCAGCGGTCAGGGACAGATGAACACTGAAGCTTTCTTT
CSGQGQMNTEAFF
>TRBJ2-1|.|TRBD2|TRBV2
TGTGCCAGCAGTGAAAAGCGGGAGCCGAATGAGCAGTTCTTC
CASSEKREPNEQFF
>TRBJ1-2|.|TRBD1|TRBV4-2
TGTGCCAGCAGCCGGGACAGCGGCAACTATGGCTACACCTTC
CASSRDSGNYGYTF
>TRBJ1-5|.|TRBD1|TRBV7-9
TGTGCCAGCAGCCAGGGACAGGGCGGCCAGCCCCAGCATTTT
CASSQGQGGQPQHF
>TRBJ2-7|.|TRBD1|TRBV10-2
TGCGCCAGCAGGGGGTCCGGCACAGGGGAGAAGGGCGAGCAGTACTTC
CASRGSGTGEKGEQYF
>TRBJ1-4|once|.|TRBV6-5
TGTGCCAGCAGAAACAATTACGACAGAAAACTGTTTTTT
CASRNNYDRKLFF
>TRBJ2-7|.|TRBD2|TRBV28
TGTGCCAGCAGATTTAGCGGGGCCGGCTCCTACGAGCAGTACTTC
CASRFSGAGSYEQYF
>TRBJ2-2|.|TRBD2|TRBV6-5
TGTGCCAGCCGAGCGGGAGCTTGGACCGGGGAGCTGTTTTTT
CASRAGAWTGELFF
>TRBJ2-2|.|TRBD2|TRBV11-2
TGTGCCAGCAGCTTAGTCATACTAGCGGGAGGTGCCGGGGAGCTGTTTTTT
CASSLVILAGGAGELFF
>TRBJ1-5|.|.|TRBV6-5
TGTGCCAGCAGTTACTCTCCAGGGGAACAGCCCCAGCATTTT
CASSYSPGEQPQHF
>TRBJ2-1|.|TRBD1|TRBV5-4
TGTGCCAGCAGTTTGGACAGGCACAATGAGCAGTTCTTC
CASSLDRHNEQFF
>TRBJ2-5|.|TRBD2|TRBV5-1
TGCGCCAGCAGCAACGGACTAGCTGAGACCCAGTACTTC
CASSNGLAETQYF
>TRBJ2-7|many|TRBD2|TRBV7-7
TGTGCCAGCAGCTTAGAAAGCGGGGGGGCCTACGAGCAGTACTTC
CASSLESGGAYEQYF
>TRBJ2-4|.|.|TRBV4-1
TGCGCCAGCAGCCAATTTAGCTTGGGAGAGAGAAACATTCAGTACTTC
CASSQFSLGERNIQYF
>TRBJ1-1|.|.|TRBV27
TGTGCCAGCAGGGGGGGCACTGAAGCTTTCTTT
CASRGGTEAFF
>TRBJ1-2|.|TRBD1|TRBV3-1/TRBV3-2
TGTGCCAGCAGCCAAGGGACAGGGGTCCCCCATGGCTACACCTTC
CASSQGTGVPHGYTF
>TRBJ2-7|.|TRBD2|TRBV3-1/TRBV3-2
TGTGCCAGCAAGACTAGCGGGACCTACGAGCAGTACTTC
CASKTSGTYEQYF
>TRBJ2-1|.|.|TRBV5-1
TGCGCCAGCAGCTTGGTAGGCAGAGCGGAGGGTGAGCAGTTCTTC
CASSLVGRAEGEQFF
>TRBJ2-1|.|.|TRBV5-1
TGCGCCAGCAGCTTGAGTCCTGTGAGTAACTACAATGAGCAGTTCTTC
CASSLSPVSNYNEQFF
>TRBJ2-3|.|TRBD2|TRBV10-2
TGCGCCAGCAGTGAAGACGGCGGGAGGGCAGATACGCAGTATTTT
CASSEDGGRADTQYF
>TRBJ1-5|few|TRBD1|TRBV19
TGTGCCAGTAGCTCACAGGGGGTACCAGTTCAGCCCCAGCATTTT
CASSSQGVPVQPQHF
>TRBJ1-1|.|TRBD1|TRBV11-2
TGTGCCAGCAGCTCAACAGGGGTCAGGAACACTGAAGCTTTCTTT
CASSSTGVRNTEAFF
>TRBJ2-6|.|.|TRBV3-1/TRBV3-2
TGTGCCAGCAGCCAAGGGGGGGTCTCTGGGGCCAACGTCCTGACTTTC
CASSQGGVSGANVLTF
>TRBJ1-5|.|.|TRBV6-1
TGTGCCAGCAGTGAAAATGGGGGCCCAGCATACCAGCCCCAGCATTTT
CASSENGGPAYQPQHF